This T cell receptor (beta chain) was captured in a study of spatial heterogeneity in lung cancer. Study information: More than eight raw reads, on average, carried each unique TCR and UMI combination.

Study-wide findings and caveats: One measure, the expanded intratumoral alpha and beta TCR count, tracked tumor mutation counts.

The time point: sample taken at primary tumor resection. The cohort: some 70 early-stage, untreated non-small cell lung cancer patients. Frozen PBMC, nontumor lung or tumor provided whole RNA, which was sequenced unsorted. This clonotype was observed many times. Its antigen remains unknown. One entry per CDR3 protein results from TCRdb running MiXCR on the 5' RACE reads. The sample holds around 12,000 distinct CDR3 sequences, 4.5% to 6% seen once. With 4 bases removed from V and 9 bases from J, the gap between germline ends came to 18 bases. CDR3 length: 14 residues. Per the germline V gene, CDR1 is MNHEY and CDR2 is SVGEGT.

This specimen was lung tumor tissue, taken at surgery. The rearrangement links TRBV6-2 or TRBV6-3 to TRBJ1-2; possibly TRBD1 for D (6 bases). The clonotype comes from a female donor with early-stage non-small cell lung cancer. This CDR3 is CASSSRGGSMSYTF. For the CDR3, the DNA is TGTGCCAGCAGTTCCAGGGGAGGTAGTATGAGCTACACCTTC.